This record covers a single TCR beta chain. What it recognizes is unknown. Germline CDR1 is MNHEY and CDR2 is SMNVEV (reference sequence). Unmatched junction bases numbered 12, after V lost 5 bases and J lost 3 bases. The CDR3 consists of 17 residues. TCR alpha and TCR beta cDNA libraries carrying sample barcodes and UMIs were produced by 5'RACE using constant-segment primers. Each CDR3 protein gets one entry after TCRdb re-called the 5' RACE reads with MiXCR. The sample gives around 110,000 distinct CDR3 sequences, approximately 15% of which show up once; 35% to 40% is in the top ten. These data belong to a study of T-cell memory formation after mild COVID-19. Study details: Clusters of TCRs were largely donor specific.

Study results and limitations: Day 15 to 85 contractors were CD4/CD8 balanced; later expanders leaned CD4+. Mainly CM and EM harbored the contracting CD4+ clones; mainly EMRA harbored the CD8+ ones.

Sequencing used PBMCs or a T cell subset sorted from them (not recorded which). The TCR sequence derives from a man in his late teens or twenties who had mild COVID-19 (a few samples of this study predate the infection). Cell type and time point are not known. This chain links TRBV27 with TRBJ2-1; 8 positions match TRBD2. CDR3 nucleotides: TGTGCCAGCAGTCCCGCCCCCGGGACTAGTGACTACAATGAGCAGTTCTTC. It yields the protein CASSPAPGTSDYNEQFF.